The clone carrying this T cell receptor (beta chain) was observed a few times. Antigen specificity is unknown. One end of the junction does not line up with germline, which may come from a read error. The germline CDR1 and CDR2 sequences are MNHNY and SVGAGI (reference sequence). The CDR3 has 15 residues. The data are from a study of post-analysis software for immune sequencing data. Findings of the study overall: When patients were compared with controls, about five TRBV segments were more frequent, TRBV5-6, TRBV5-1 and TRBV20-1 among them.

Unique molecular identifiers were carried by the TCR beta cDNA libraries. TCRdb re-called the PCR reads with MiXCR, one entry per CDR3 protein. Of roughly 430,000 distinct CDR3 sequences listed, roughly 40% are singletons. Sequenced: blood. The genes are TRBV6-6 and TRBJ2-5; TRBD1 matches at 7 bases. Near its end, the DNA agrees better with TRBJ2-7, so the J call may be wrong. The receptor comes from a girl aged 2-10 years with multiple sclerosis. The CDR3 DNA reads TGTGCCGGCAGCCCCAGACAGGGTAATTCCTACGAGCAGTACTTC. Its translation is CAGSPRQGNSYEQYF.